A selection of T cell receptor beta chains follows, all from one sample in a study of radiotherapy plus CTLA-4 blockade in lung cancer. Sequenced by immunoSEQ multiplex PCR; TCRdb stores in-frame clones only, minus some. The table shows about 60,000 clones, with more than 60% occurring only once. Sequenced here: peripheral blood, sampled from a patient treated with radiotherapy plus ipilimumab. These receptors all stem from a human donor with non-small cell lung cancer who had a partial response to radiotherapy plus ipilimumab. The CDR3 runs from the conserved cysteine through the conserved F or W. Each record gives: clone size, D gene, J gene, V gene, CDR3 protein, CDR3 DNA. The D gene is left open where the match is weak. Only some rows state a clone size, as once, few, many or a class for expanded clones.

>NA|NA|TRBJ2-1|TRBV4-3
CASSQDPPGAGDYNEQFF
TGCGCCAGCAGCCAAGACCCACCGGGGGCGGGGGACTACAATGAGCAGTTCTTC
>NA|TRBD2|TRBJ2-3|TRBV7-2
CASSLGTSGVRLGTQYF
TGTGCCAGCAGCTTAGGCACTAGCGGGGTCAGATTGGGTACGCAGTATTTT
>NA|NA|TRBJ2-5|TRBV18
CASSPTESQGTQYF
TGTGCCAGCTCACCCACAGAAAGTCAAGGGACCCAGTACTTC
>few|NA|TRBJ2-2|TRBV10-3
CAISDPGRTGELFF
TGTGCCATCAGTGATCCAGGGAGGACCGGGGAGCTGTTTTTT
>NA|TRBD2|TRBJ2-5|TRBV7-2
CASSLLAVRAGTQYF
TGTGCCAGCAGCTTACTAGCGGTCCGAGCGGGGACCCAGTACTTC
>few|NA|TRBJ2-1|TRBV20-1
CSAQDSESRFF
TGCAGTGCCCAAGACAGCGAAAGTAGGTTCTTC
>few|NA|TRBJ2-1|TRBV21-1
CASSKARQGNEQFF
TGTGCCAGCAGCAAAGCGCGACAGGGCAATGAGCAGTTCTTC
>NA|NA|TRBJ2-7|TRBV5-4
CASNPSQGNEQYF
TGTGCCAGCAATCCATCACAGGGTAACGAGCAGTACTTC
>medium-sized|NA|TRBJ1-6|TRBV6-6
CASSYGGGENSPLHF
TGTGCCAGCAGTTACGGGGGAGGGGAGAATTCACCCCTCCACTTT
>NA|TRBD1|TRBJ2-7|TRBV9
CASSVGTGAYEQYF
TGTGCCAGCAGCGTAGGGACAGGGGCCTACGAGCAGTACTTC
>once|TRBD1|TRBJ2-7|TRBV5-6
CASSKTGFYEQYF
TGTGCCAGCAGCAAGACAGGGTTCTACGAGCAGTACTTC
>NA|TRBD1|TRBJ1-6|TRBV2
CASSPTPGTGGSNSYNSPLHF
TGTGCCAGCAGTCCGACCCCCGGGACAGGGGGATCGAACTCCTATAATTCACCCCTCCACTTT
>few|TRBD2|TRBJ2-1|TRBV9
CASSVGRTRGVVTDNEQFF
TGTGCCAGCAGCGTAGGTAGGACTCGGGGGGTAGTTACGGACAATGAGCAGTTCTTC
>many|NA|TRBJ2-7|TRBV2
CASRSDSYEQYF
TGTGCCAGCAGGTCTGACAGTTACGAGCAGTACTTC
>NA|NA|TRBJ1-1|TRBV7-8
CASSLAGQGTEAFF
TGTGCCAGCAGCTTAGCGGGACAAGGCACTGAAGCTTTCTTT
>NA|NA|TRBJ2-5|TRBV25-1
CASSETGSQETQYF
TGTGCCAGCAGTGAGACCGGGAGCCAAGAGACCCAGTACTTC
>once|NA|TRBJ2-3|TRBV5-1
CASSSDRTQYF
TGCGCCAGCAGCTCGGACAGAACGCAGTATTTT
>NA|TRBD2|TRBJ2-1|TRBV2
CASSEAGGNEQFF
TGTGCCAGCAGTGAAGCGGGGGGGAATGAGCAGTTCTTC
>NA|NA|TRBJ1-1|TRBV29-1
CSATSTGNTEAFF
TGCAGCGCCACGTCTACAGGGAACACTGAAGCTTTCTTT
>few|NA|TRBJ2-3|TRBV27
CASSLTGGASTDTQYF
TGTGCCAGCAGTCTAACAGGGGGGGCTAGCACAGATACGCAGTATTTT
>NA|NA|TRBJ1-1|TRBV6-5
CASSPSLTSPTEAFF
TGTGCCAGCAGCCCCTCACTCACTAGTCCCACTGAAGCTTTCTTT
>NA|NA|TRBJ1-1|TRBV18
CASSPGRYEAFF
TGTGCCAGCTCACCAGGGAGGTACGAAGCTTTCTTT
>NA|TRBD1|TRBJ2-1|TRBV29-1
CSVKTGTGNDEQFF
TGCAGCGTTAAAACCGGGACAGGAAATGATGAGCAGTTCTTC
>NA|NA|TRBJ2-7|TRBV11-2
CASSAGANYEQYF
TGTGCCAGCAGCGCGGGGGCGAACTACGAGCAGTACTTC
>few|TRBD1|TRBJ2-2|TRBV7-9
CASSIQGAGGELFF
TGTGCCAGCAGCATACAGGGGGCCGGCGGGGAGCTGTTTTTT
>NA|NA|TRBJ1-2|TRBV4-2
CASSQVQETMTYGYTF
TGTGCCAGCAGCCAAGTGCAGGAGACTATGACTTATGGCTACACCTTC
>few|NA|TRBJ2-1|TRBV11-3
CASSLSSSYNEQFF
TGTGCCAGCAGCTTATCCTCTTCCTACAATGAGCAGTTCTTC
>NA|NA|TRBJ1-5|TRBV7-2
CASSLVRGGSSNQPQHF
TGTGCCAGCAGCTTAGTGCGCGGGGGGAGTAGCAATCAGCCCCAGCATTTT
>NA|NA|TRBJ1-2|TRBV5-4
CASSLTVNYGYTF
TGTGCCAGCAGCTTGACAGTTAACTATGGCTACACCTTC
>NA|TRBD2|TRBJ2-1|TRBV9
CASSTGLDYTDEQFF
TGTGCCAGCAGCACGGGACTAGATTACACCGATGAGCAGTTCTTC
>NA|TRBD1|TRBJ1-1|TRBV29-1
CSVGGQGATEAFF
TGCAGCGTGGGTGGACAGGGGGCCACTGAAGCTTTCTTT
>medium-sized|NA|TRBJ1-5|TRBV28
CASTARGSNQPQHF
TGTGCCAGCACGGCCAGGGGAAGCAATCAGCCCCAGCATTTT
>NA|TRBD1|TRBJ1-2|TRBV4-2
CASSRTGLDYTF
TGTGCCAGCAGCCGGACAGGGCTTGACTACACCTTC
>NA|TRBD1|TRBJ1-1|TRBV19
CASSIVEDRGTEAFF
TGTGCCAGTAGTATAGTTGAGGACAGGGGTACTGAAGCTTTCTTT
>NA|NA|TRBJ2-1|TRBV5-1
CASSLGREVNEQFF
TGCGCCAGCAGCTTGGGCAGGGAAGTGAATGAGCAGTTCTTC
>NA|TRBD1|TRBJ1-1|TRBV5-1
CASSFGGRGATEAFF
TGCGCCAGCAGCTTCGGGGGCAGGGGGGCCACTGAAGCTTTCTTT
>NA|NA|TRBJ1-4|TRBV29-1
CSVVMGGNEKLFF
TGCAGCGTTGTCATGGGGGGGAATGAAAAACTGTTTTTT
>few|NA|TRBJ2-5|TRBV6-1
CASSLLKETQYF
TGTGCCAGCAGTCTCTTAAAAGAGACCCAGTACTTC
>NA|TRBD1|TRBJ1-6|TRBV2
CASVNQGVGSPLHF
TGTGCCAGTGTCAATCAGGGGGTCGGTTCACCCCTCCACTTT
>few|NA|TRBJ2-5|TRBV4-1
CASSQFGGQETQYF
TGCGCCAGCAGCCAATTCGGGGGCCAAGAGACCCAGTACTTC
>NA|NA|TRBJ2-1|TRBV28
CASSLVGGHYNEQFF
TGTGCCAGCAGTTTAGTCGGCGGACACTACAATGAGCAGTTCTTC
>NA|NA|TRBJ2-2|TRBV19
CASSMGHGTGELFF
TGTGCCAGTAGTATGGGGCACGGCACCGGGGAGCTGTTTTTT
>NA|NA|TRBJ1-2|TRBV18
CASSPGQNYGYTF
TGTGCCAGCTCACCAGGGCAGAACTATGGCTACACCTTC
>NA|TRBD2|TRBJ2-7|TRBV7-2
CASSLGLAVSYEQYF
TGTGCCAGCAGCTTAGGTCTAGCGGTTAGTTACGAGCAGTACTTC
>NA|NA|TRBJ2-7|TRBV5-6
CASSWGTHSTYEQYF
TGTGCCAGCAGCTGGGGGACTCATTCAACCTACGAGCAGTACTTC
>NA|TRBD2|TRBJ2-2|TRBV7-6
CASSSTYLRGGTGELFF
TGTGCCAGCAGCTCCACGTACCTTAGGGGAGGGACCGGGGAGCTGTTTTTT
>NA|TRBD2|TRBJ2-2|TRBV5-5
CASSSSGGLNTGELFF
TGTGCCAGCAGCTCTAGCGGGGGTCTCAACACCGGGGAGCTGTTTTTT
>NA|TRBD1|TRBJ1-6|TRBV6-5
CASSRDRDHNSPLHF
TGTGCCAGCAGCCGGGACAGGGACCATAATTCACCCCTCCACTTT
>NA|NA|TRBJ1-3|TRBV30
CAWSALGTSGNTIYF
TGTGCCTGGAGTGCCCTCGGGACATCTGGAAACACCATATATTTT
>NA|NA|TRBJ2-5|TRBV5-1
CASSQTGLPSETQYF
TGCGCCAGCAGCCAAACAGGGCTCCCCTCCGAGACCCAGTACTTC
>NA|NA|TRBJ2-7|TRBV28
CASSFRRELSEQYF
TGTGCCAGCAGTTTTCGGCGGGAACTAAGCGAGCAGTACTTC
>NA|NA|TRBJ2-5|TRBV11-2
CASSLGIAEETQYF
TGTGCCAGCAGCTTAGGAATAGCGGAAGAGACCCAGTACTTC